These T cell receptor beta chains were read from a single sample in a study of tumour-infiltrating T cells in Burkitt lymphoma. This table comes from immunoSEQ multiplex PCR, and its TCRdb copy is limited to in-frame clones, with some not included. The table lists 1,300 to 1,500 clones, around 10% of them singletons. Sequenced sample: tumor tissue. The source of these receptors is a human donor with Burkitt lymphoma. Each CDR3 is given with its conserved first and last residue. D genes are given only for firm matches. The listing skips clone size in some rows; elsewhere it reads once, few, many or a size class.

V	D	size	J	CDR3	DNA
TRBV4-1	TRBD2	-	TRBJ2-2	CASSPPGLADPTGELFF	TGCGCCAGCAGCCCTCCGGGACTAGCGGACCCCACCGGGGAGCTGTTTTTT
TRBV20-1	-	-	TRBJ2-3	CSASGPDTQYF	TGCAGTGCTAGCGGTCCAGATACGCAGTATTTT
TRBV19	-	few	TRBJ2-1	CASSTRYNEQFF	TGTGCCAGTAGTACACGGTACAATGAGCAGTTCTTC
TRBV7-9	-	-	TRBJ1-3	CASTVQRLSSGNTIYF	TGTGCCAGCACCGTTCAGAGATTGAGCTCTGGAAACACCATATATTTT
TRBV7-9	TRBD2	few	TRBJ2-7	CASSLGASGGAFRYEQYF	TGTGCCAGCAGCTTAGGGGCTAGCGGGGGGGCCTTTCGCTACGAGCAGTACTTC
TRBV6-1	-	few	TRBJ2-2	CASSDMYQNTGELFF	TGTGCCAGCAGTGATATGTATCAGAACACCGGGGAGCTGTTTTTT
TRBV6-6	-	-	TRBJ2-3	CASSYEGRATDTQYF	TGTGCCAGCAGTTACGAGGGGCGCGCCACAGATACGCAGTATTTT
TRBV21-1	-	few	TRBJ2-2	CASRQNMNTGELFF	TGTGCCAGTAGACAGAACATGAACACCGGGGAGCTGTTTTTT
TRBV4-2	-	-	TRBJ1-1	CASSRTSQGYTEAFF	TGTGCCAGCAGCCGAACTAGTCAGGGGTACACTGAAGCTTTCTTT
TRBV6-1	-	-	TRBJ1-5	CASSESGILDQPQHF	TGTGCCAGCAGTGAGTCAGGGATTCTAGATCAGCCCCAGCATTTT
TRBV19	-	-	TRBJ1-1	CASSIGSTEAFF	TGTGCCAGTAGTATAGGGAGCACTGAAGCTTTCTTT
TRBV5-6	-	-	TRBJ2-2	CASSLELAPGELFF	TGTGCCAGCAGCTTGGAACTAGCACCAGGGGAGCTGTTTTTT
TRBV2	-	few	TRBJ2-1	CAWGTGNEQFF	TGTGCCTGGGGGACCGGCAATGAGCAGTTCTTC
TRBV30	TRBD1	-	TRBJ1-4	CAWGQGANEKLFF	TGTGCCTGGGGACAGGGTGCTAATGAAAAACTGTTTTTT
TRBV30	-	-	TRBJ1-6	CAWSVNYNSPLHF	TGTGCCTGGAGTGTAAACTATAATTCACCCCTCCACTTT
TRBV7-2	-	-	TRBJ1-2	CASSQIILGGYTF	TGTGCCAGCAGCCAAATAATACTAGGTGGCTACACCTTC
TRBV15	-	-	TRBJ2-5	CATSRVRGGLTETQYF	TGTGCCACCAGCAGAGTGAGGGGTGGCTTAACCGAGACCCAGTACTTC
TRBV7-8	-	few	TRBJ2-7	CASSLAAPGGKSF	TGTGCCAGCAGCTTAGCTGCTCCCGGGGGCAAATCGTTC
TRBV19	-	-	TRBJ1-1	CASSAGSTEAFF	TGTGCCTCTTCGGCAGGGAGTACTGAAGCTTTCTTT
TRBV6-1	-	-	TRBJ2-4	CASSETRQGAAKNIQYF	TGTGCCAGCAGTGAAACGAGGCAGGGAGCTGCCAAAAACATTCAGTACTTC
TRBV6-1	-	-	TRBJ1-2	CASSQRTATYGYTF	TGTGCCAGCAGCCAAAGGACGGCGACCTATGGCTACACCTTC
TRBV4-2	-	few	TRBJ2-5	CASSPGETQYF	TGTGCCAGCAGCCCCGGGGAGACCCAGTACTTC
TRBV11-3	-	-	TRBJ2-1	CASSLEAMDEQFF	TGTGCCAGCAGCTTAGAAGCGATGGATGAGCAGTTCTTC